The 17 T cell receptor beta chains listed next were all sequenced from one sample in a study of read filtering for tumor transcriptome and immune sequencing. From 300 to 450 ng of RNA, a library with molecular barcoded alpha/delta and beta/gamma adaptors was made. From the reads, TCRdb called clonotypes with MiXCR, one entry per CDR3 protein. The sample includes over 35,000 distinct CDR3 sequences, roughly 12% of them seen just once. Sequencing used a population of CD138-negative cells sorted from bone marrow. Every receptor here comes from a donor aged 40 or over with multiple myeloma.

The sample holds many counts of this clonotype. V gene TRBV6-6 combines with J gene TRBJ1-6, with D possibly being TRBD1 (6 bases). The CDR3 runs to 15 residues. V was trimmed by 2 bases and J by 11 bases, leaving 16 bases between them. CDR1 and CDR2 (germline): MNHNY, SVGAGI (reference sequence). CDR3 region: CASSYPTGTNPPLHF. The DNA for the CDR3 is TGTGCCAGCAGTTACCCTACAGGGACCAATCCACCCCTCCACTTT.

The table lists this clonotype with many counts. The chain links TRBV9 to TRBJ1-2; possibly TRBD1 for D (5 bases). Deletions cut 4 bases from V and 6 bases from J, with 22 bases between. Germline CDR1 is SGDLS and CDR2 is YYNGEE. CDR3 length: 16 amino acids. The CDR3 bases are TGTGCCAGCAGCCCAAGTCGGACACTTGGCGGCGATGGCTACACCTTC. Its protein is CASSPSRTLGGDGYTF.

The rearrangement uses TRBV4-2 and TRBJ1-5; D is possibly TRBD1 (5 bases). The CDR3 consists of 15 residues. Germline V gene sequence: CDR1 LGHNA, CDR2 YNFKEQ. Trimming pared 0 bases from V and 5 bases from J, leaving 11 bases between. In DNA, the CDR3 is TGTGCCAGCAGCCAAGAGGAGGGGAGTGATCAGCCCCAGCATTTT. Its protein product is CASSQEEGSDQPQHF.

At least ten counts were recorded for this clonotype. V is TRBV20-1 and J is TRBJ1-5, with D possibly TRBD1 on 6 matching bases. With 5 bases removed from V and 6 bases from J, the gap between germline ends came to 14 bases. CDR3 length: 13 residues. Germline loops: CDR1 DFQATT, CDR2 SNEGSKA (reference sequence). CDR3 DNA: TGCAGTGCTCCGAGGGGGGTGGGTCAGCCCCAGCATTTT. It specifies CSAPRGVGQPQHF.

This clonotype was observed a handful of times. The J gene is TRBJ2-6, the V gene TRBV3-1; a weak D match, TRBD1 (6 bases). This CDR3 is built from 15 residues. The germline V gene has CDR1 LGHDT and CDR2 YNNKEL (reference sequence). V lost 6 bases and J lost 1, with 10 bases in between. The CDR3: CASSFRGSGANVLTF. In nucleotides, the CDR3 is TGTGCCAGCAGTTTCAGGGGTTCTGGGGCCAACGTCCTGACTTTC.

This clonotype was detected only once. Possible read error: a much larger clone is one base away. CDR3 in amino acids: CASSQRGHTGEPFF. The CDR3 DNA follows: TGTGCCAGCAGCCAACGGGGGCACACCGGGGAGCCGTTTTTT. The chain has TRBV3-1 and TRBJ2-2; either TRBD1 or TRBD2 may supply D (6 bases each). Germline CDR1 LGHDT, CDR2 YNNKEL (reference sequence). The CDR3 sequence is 14 residues long.

In this sample, this clonotype turned up many times. This chain joins TRBV2 and TRBJ2-5, with D perhaps being TRBD1 or TRBD2 (5 bases each). V gave up 7 bases and J gave up 3 bases, with 12 bases separating them. Germline CDR1 SNHLY, CDR2 FYNNEI. The CDR3 extends over 13 amino acids. In nucleotides, the CDR3 is TGTGCCAGCACCCGGGACGGAAAAGAGACCCAGTACTTC. Translating it yields CASTRDGKETQYF.

In its sample, this clonotype was seen many times. V is TRBV20-1 and J is TRBJ2-6; D perhaps matches TRBD1 (6 bases). Trimming cost V 3 bases and J 8 bases, with 8 bases left between them. Germline V gene data show CDR1 as DFQATT and CDR2 as SNEGSKA (reference sequence). This CDR3 spans 12 amino acids. The CDR3 DNA reads as TGCAGTGCTAGTCAGGGGACCAACGTCCTGACTTTC. It yields the protein CSASQGTNVLTF.

V is TRBV18 and J is TRBJ2-3; D not resolved. Per the germline V gene, CDR1 is KGHSH and CDR2 is LQKENI. Trimming removed 4 bases from V and 2 bases from J, with 7 bases in between. The CDR3 length is 13 residues. The CDR3: CASSRLDTDTQYF. DNA for the CDR3: TGTGCCAGCTCACGGTTAGACACAGATACGCAGTATTTT. Filled out from reference TRBV18 and TRBJ2-3, the complete variable domain reads NAGVMQNPRHLVRRRGQEARLRCSPMKGHSHVYWYRQLPEEGLKFMVYLQKENIIDESGMPKERFSAEFPKEGPSILRIQQVVRGDSAAYFCASSRLDTDTQYFGPGTRLTVL.

In its sample, this clonotype was seen many times. The chain is built from TRBV28 and TRBJ1-2, with TRBD1 matching 8 bases. The CDR3 sequence is 17 residues long. In germline, CDR1 is MDHEN, CDR2 SYDVKM. J gave up 2 bases and V 2 bases, and 10 bases lay outside the gene matches. In DNA, the CDR3 is TGTGCCAGCAGTTTAGCGGCAGGGGGCCTGTTGAACTATGGCTACACCTTC. Translation gives CASSLAAGGLLNYGYTF.

The chain combines TRBV7-8 with TRBJ2-7; TRBD1 matches 8 bases. Germline CDR1 is SGHVS and CDR2 is FQNEAQ. The CDR3 extends over 13 amino acids. V trimming: 5 bases; J trimming: 3 bases; junction bases outside the gene matches: 3. CDR3 protein: CASSLDRGYEQYF. The CDR3 DNA is TGTGCCAGCAGCCTCGACAGGGGCTACGAGCAGTACTTC.

As for this clonotype: This is likely an artifact of a read error, given a far larger clone one base away. The chain has TRBV7-6 and TRBJ2-2; 13 positions match TRBD2. This CDR3 has 17 amino acids. Germline loops: CDR1 SGHVS, CDR2 FNYEAQ. Trimming at V came to 4 bases and at J to 11 bases, leaving 13 bases not matched to a gene. The CDR3 is CASSWVSQGLAGVELFF. The CDR3 bases are TGTGCCAGCAGCTGGGTATCCCAAGGACTAGCGGGGGTAGAGCTGTTTTTT. Full variable domain (rest looked up from reference TRBV7-6 and TRBJ2-2): GAGVSQSPRYKVTKRGQDVALRCDPISGHVSLYWYRQALGQGPEFLTYFNYEAQQDKSGLPNDRFSAERPEGSISTLTIQRTEQRDSAMYRCASSWVSQGLAGVELFFGEGSRLTVL.

This clonotype was counted at least ten times. The chain recombines TRBV3-1 with TRBJ2-1; D is uncertain. The V and J ends lost 0 bases and 8 bases respectively, with 11 bases between them. The CDR3 loop spans 14 amino acids. Germline loops: CDR1 LGHDT, CDR2 YNNKEL (reference sequence). The CDR3 sequence is CASSQDNQYYEQFF. For the CDR3, the DNA is TGTGCCAGCAGCCAAGATAATCAGTACTATGAGCAGTTCTTC.

This clonotype appeared a few times. CDR3 loop: CSSEAQGVGNTEAFF. CDR3 DNA: TGCAGCTCAGAGGCCCAGGGGGTCGGGAACACTGAAGCTTTCTTT. V and J are TRBV29-1 and TRBJ1-1, with TRBD1 matching over 7 bases. Germline V gene lookup returns CDR1 SQVTM and CDR2 ANQGSEA. CDR3 length: 15 amino acids. With V trimmed by 8 bases and J by 1 base, 13 bases remained unmatched.

The V call is TRBV27, the J call TRBJ1-5; D might be TRBD1 (5 bases). Germline CDR1 and CDR2: MNHEY and SMNVEV (reference sequence). The CDR3 is made up of 18 amino acids. V was shortened by 8 bases and J by 3 bases, with 26 bases between the two germline ends. The CDR3 here is CASGPPGTAVRINQPQHF. The CDR3 nucleotides are TGTGCCAGCGGCCCACCCGGGACGGCAGTCCGTATCAATCAGCCCCAGCATTTT.

There are many counts of this clonotype. V gene TRBV9 combines with J gene TRBJ2-2, with D tentatively TRBD2 (6 bases). The CDR3 spans 16 residues. Trimming pared 0 bases from V and 6 bases from J, leaving 15 bases between. Per germline, CDR1 SGDLS and CDR2 YYNGEE. CDR3 nucleotide sequence: TGTGCCAGCAGCGTAGGAGGCCACGGAGGGGCCGGGGAGCTGTTTTTT. It encodes CASSVGGHGGAGELFF.

This clonotype was seen many times. The chain links TRBV7-2 to TRBJ1-5; weak D call: TRBD1 (5 bases). In germline, CDR1 is SGHTA, CDR2 FQGNSA. The length of the CDR3 is 14 residues. V was cut by 1 base and J by 8 bases, with 12 bases left in between. The CDR3 here is CASSLGGPGEPQHF. As DNA, the CDR3 is TGTGCCAGCAGCTTAGGGGGCCCGGGGGAGCCCCAGCATTTT. The entire variable domain, with the rest obtained from reference TRBV7-2 and TRBJ1-5, is as follows: GAGVSQSPSNKVTEKGKDVELRCDPISGHTALYWYRQSLGQGLEFLIYFQGNSAPDKSGLPSDRFSAERTGGSVSTLTIQRTQQEDSAVYLCASSLGGPGEPQHFGDGTRLSIL.